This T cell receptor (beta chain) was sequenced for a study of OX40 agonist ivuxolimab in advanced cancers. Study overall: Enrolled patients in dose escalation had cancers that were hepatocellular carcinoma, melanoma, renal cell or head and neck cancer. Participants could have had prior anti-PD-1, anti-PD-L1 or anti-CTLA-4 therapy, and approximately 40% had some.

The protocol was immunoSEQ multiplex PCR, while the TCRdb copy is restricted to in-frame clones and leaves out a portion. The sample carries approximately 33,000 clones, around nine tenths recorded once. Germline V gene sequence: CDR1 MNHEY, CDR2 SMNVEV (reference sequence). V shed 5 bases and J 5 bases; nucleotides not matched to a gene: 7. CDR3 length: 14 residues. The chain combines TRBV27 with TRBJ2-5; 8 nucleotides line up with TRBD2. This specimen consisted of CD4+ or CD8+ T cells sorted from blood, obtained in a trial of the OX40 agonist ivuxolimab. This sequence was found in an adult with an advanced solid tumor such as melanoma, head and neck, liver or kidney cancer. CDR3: CASSPAGDGETQYF. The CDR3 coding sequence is TGTGCCAGCAGTCCAGCGGGAGATGGGGAGACCCAGTACTTC.